This T cell receptor (beta chain) comes out of a study of T-cell reconstitution after alpha-beta-depleted transplantation in children. Study-level findings and limits: Several hundred graft clones that had expanded were reportedly the source of alpha-beta T cells about two months after transplant. Several patients had high TCRbeta diversity at day 60; it came from surviving recipient T cells and thymic progenitors.

In regard to this clonotype: Its antigen is unidentified.

Unique molecular identifiers were incorporated when the TCRbeta library was constructed. TCRdb ran MiXCR on the PCR reads and lists one entry per CDR3 protein. The sample has around 76,000 distinct CDR3 sequences; around 18% are singletons. Sequences were derived from PBMCs, mostly from graft donor cells, sampled 360 days after TCRalphabeta/CD19-depleted stem cell transplant. The sequence derives from a male patient under 10 years old who had a stem cell transplant for acute lymphoblastic leukemia, so the T cells may come from the graft donor.

The CDR3 loop is CASRTGGHYEQYF. The CDR3 coding sequence is TGTGCCAGCAGGACAGGGGGACACTACGAGCAGTACTTC. The chain has TRBV6-2 or TRBV6-3 and TRBJ2-7; 9 positions agree with TRBD1. V shed 6 bases, J shed 3 bases, and the junction held 3 bases outside the gene matches. Germline CDR1 and CDR2: MNHEY and SVGEGT. The CDR3 totals 13 residues.